This TCR beta chain stems from a study of T cells in Graves' hyperthyroidism and ophthalmopathy. Authors of the study amplified TCR beta CDR3 regions from RNA transcripts. RT-PCR in the first round (using the HTBI primer set) targeted the TCR CDR3. TCRdb passed the multiplex PCR reads through MiXCR, listing each CDR3 protein once. The table lists around 440,000 distinct CDR3 sequences, around 16% of them singletons, with over 7.5% in the top ten. V lost 4 bases and J lost 6, with 12 bases in between. This CDR3 spans 14 amino acids. CDR1 MDHEN and CDR2 SYDVKM come from the germline V gene. This clonotype was recorded at least ten times.

Sequencing input: blood. This chain links TRBV28 with TRBJ2-2; TRBD1 or TRBD2 may be the D gene (6 bases each). The receptor was isolated from a woman between 18 and 30 years old with Graves' hyperthyroidism. DNA of the CDR3: TGTGCCAGCAGTTCGGGGGCGGTTGCCGGGGAGCTGTTTTTT. Amino acids: CASSSGAVAGELFF.